The source of this T cell receptor beta chain is a study of cytomegalovirus exposure and HLA in healthy donors. This CDR3 is 15 amino acids long. Between the trimmed V and J ends, which lost 5 bases and 4 bases, there was a span of 16 bases. Germline V lookup: CDR1 SGDLS, CDR2 YYNGEE. PCR employed 60 Vbeta and 13 Jbeta primers. Clones were sequenced by immunoSEQ multiplex PCR, and TCRdb holds only the in-frame ones, with some missing. The data contain roughly 140,000 clones, approximately 80% of them singletons. Note on this clone: Antigen: not known.

Findings of the study overall: TCR beta sequences reportedly predicted most subjects' HLA-A and HLA-B alleles accurately. For most TCR beta V segments, an earlier analysis put the productive rate at about 87% or about 30% of the time. Presence/absence analyses supposed approximately even sequencing depth among donors.

The rearrangement links TRBV9 to TRBJ1-3; TRBD1 might be the D (6 bases). This sequence originates from a man aged 40-55 years in good health and CMV-seropositive. The sequenced material came from PBMCs. CDR3: CASRQGIASGNTIYF. The CDR3 DNA reads as TGTGCCAGCAGACAGGGTATAGCTTCCGGAAACACCATATATTTT.